Listed below are T cell receptor beta chains from one sample, sequenced in a study of blood T cell repertoires in COVID-19. TCRdb keeps only in-frame clones here, not all; method: immunoSEQ multiplex PCR. The top ten clones hold 0.63% of a sample with 150,000 to 160,000 clones, approximately 85% of them seen once. Sequenced sample: peripheral blood. These receptors all come from a man in his sixties with COVID-19, enrolled during active disease. Each CDR3 is given with its conserved first and last residue. The D gene is left open where the match is weak. Size values are once, few and many counts, or a class for expanded clones, and some rows have none.

>TRBJ1-1|.|.|TRBV6-5
CASSPVHGNTEAFF
TGTGCCAGCAGTCCAGTACATGGGAACACTGAAGCTTTCTTT
>TRBJ1-1|.|.|TRBV2
CASSRIVDNTEAFF
TGTGCCAGCAGTCGTATCGTAGATAACACTGAAGCTTTCTTT
>TRBJ2-7|.|.|TRBV6-5
CASRSTGNSYEQYF
TGTGCCAGCAGGTCTACCGGGAACTCCTACGAGCAGTACTTC
>TRBJ2-5|TRBD1|.|TRBV6-5
CASKTGAQETQYF
TGTGCCAGCAAAACAGGGGCACAAGAGACCCAGTACTTC
>TRBJ2-3|.|.|TRBV6-2/TRBV6-3
CASSRNTIVITDTQYF
TGTGCCAGCAGCCGAAACACTATTGTTATTACAGATACGCAGTATTTT
>TRBJ1-4|TRBD1|few|TRBV5-4
CASSMTGTGREKLFF
TGTGCCAGCAGCATGACCGGGACAGGGAGAGAAAAACTGTTTTTT
>TRBJ2-7|TRBD1|.|TRBV7-7
CASSSGQGWEQYF
TGTGCTAGCAGCTCAGGACAGGGGTGGGAGCAGTACTTC
>TRBJ1-2|.|.|TRBV7-9
CASSSETGFYGYTF
TGTGCCAGCAGCTCCGAGACAGGTTTCTATGGCTACACCTTC
>TRBJ2-5|.|.|TRBV5-4
CASSLGRGETQYF
TGTGCCAGCAGCTTGGGGCGGGGTGAGACCCAGTACTTC
>TRBJ1-5|.|.|TRBV24-1
CATSDRTKNSNQPQHF
TGTGCCACCAGTGATCGGACAAAGAATAGCAATCAGCCCCAGCATTTT
>TRBJ1-1|TRBD1|.|TRBV3-1/TRBV3-2
CASSRDSHMNTEAFF
TGTGCCAGCAGCCGGGACAGCCACATGAACACTGAAGCTTTCTTT
>TRBJ2-3|TRBD2|.|TRBV14
CASSLWGLEGTDTQYF
TGTGCCAGCAGCCTATGGGGACTAGAGGGCACAGATACGCAGTATTTT
>TRBJ2-5|TRBD1|once|TRBV19
CASRGRGKETQYF
TGTGCCAGTCGGGGCAGGGGGAAAGAGACCCAGTACTTC
>TRBJ2-1|TRBD2|.|TRBV9
CASSSRGSSYNEQFF
TGTGCCAGCAGCTCCCGCGGGAGCTCCTACAATGAGCAGTTCTTC